Sequencing of this T cell receptor beta chain was carried out in a study of graft-versus-host responses after intestinal transplantation. Across the study: Transplantation in recipients was multivisceral, liver-intestinal, or isolated intestinal. Uniformly, recipients were administered anti-thymocyte globulin induction with subsequent tacrolimus and steroids for two to three years.

Intraepithelial and lamina propria lymphocytes were isolated from graft specimens. The data were produced by immunoSEQ multiplex PCR, yet TCRdb's version contains in-frame clones alone and is incomplete. The sample consists of about 30,000 clones, over 60% of them appearing once. With respect to this clone: Its antigen is not identified.

Notes on the study in general: Peak circulating GvH clone levels tracked with early post-transplant HvG declines.

The material was ileum tissue, obtained 98 days after intestinal transplantation. The receptor's source is a human patient who received an intestinal transplant, so some T cells may come from the graft donor.

Here the CDR3 DNA reads TGTGCCAGCAGTGAAAGTCGGGGGCGGCAAGAGACCCAGTACTTC. It yields the protein CASSESRGRQETQYF. The chain has TRBV6-1 and TRBJ2-5; D is tentatively TRBD1 or TRBD2 (6 bases each). The V end lost 2 bases, the J end lost 2 bases, and 12 bases lay between the germline ends. CDR1 and CDR2 from the germline V gene are MNHNS and SASEGT. The CDR3 extends over 15 amino acids.